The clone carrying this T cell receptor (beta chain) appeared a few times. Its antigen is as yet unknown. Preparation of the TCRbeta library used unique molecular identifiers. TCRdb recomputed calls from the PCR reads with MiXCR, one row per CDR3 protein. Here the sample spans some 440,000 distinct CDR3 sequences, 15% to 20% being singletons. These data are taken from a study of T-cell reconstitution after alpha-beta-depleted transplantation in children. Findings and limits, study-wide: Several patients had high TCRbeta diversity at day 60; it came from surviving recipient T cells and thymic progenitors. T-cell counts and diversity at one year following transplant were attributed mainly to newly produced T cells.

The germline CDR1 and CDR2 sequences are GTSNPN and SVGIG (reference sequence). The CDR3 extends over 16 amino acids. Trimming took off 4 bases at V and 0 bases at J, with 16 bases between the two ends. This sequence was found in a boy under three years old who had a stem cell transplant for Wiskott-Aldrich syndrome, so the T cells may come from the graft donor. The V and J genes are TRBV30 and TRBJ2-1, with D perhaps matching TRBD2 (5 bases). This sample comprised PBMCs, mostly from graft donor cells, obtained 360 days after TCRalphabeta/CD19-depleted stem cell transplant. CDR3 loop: CAWKAWTDNSYNEQFF. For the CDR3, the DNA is TGTGCCTGGAAGGCCTGGACTGATAACTCCTACAATGAGCAGTTCTTC.